The 24 T cell receptor beta chains in this list originate from one sample, sequenced in a study of shared clonotypes between healthy human individuals. TCRdb's table, derived via immunoSEQ multiplex PCR, lists solely in-frame clones and lacks some. The sample consists of about 710,000 clones, around four fifths of them appearing once. Sequenced sample: memory CD4+ T cells sorted from blood. Subset noted: CD45RA-negative fraction. Receptors were obtained from a woman aged 30 to 39 in good health.

This CDR3 is CASRQGATGELFF. The CDR3 bases are TGTGCCAGCAGACAGGGGGCAACCGGGGAGCTGTTTTTT. The V gene is TRBV27, the J gene TRBJ2-2; 9 positions agree with TRBD1. With V trimmed by 6 bases and J by 5 bases, 1 base remained unmatched. The CDR3 runs 13 residues. Germline assignment: CDR1 MNHEY and CDR2 SMNVEV (reference sequence).

The rearrangement uses TRBV28 and TRBJ2-7; the D gene is possibly TRBD1 (6 bases). The CDR3 length is 12 residues. Germline CDR1 is MDHEN and CDR2 is SYDVKM. The ends were cut back, 2 bases at V and 6 bases at J, with 8 bases in the middle. The CDR3 DNA reads as TGTGCCAGCAGTTTAAAAGGGGGCGAGCAGTACTTC. This codes for CASSLKGGEQYF.

V gene TRBV23-1 combines with J gene TRBJ1-5; a possible D gene is TRBD1 (5 bases). TRBV23-1 is designated an ORF whose function remains uncertain. V was trimmed by 0 bases and J by 3 bases, leaving 21 bases between them. This CDR3 is built from 19 residues. CDR3 nucleotides: TGCGCCAGCAGTCAATCGGTAACCATCAATCCGGGGCTCAATCAGCCCCAGCATTTT. This codes for CASSQSVTINPGLNQPQHF.

V gene TRBV4-1 combines with J gene TRBJ1-5; a weak D match, TRBD1 (5 bases). V gave up 0 bases and J gave up 4 bases, with 10 bases separating them. The CDR3 has 15 amino acids. In germline, CDR1 is MGHRA, CDR2 YSYEKL. The CDR3 region is CASSQDDRKNQPQHF. CDR3 in DNA: TGCGCCAGCAGCCAAGACGACAGAAAAAATCAGCCCCAGCATTTT.

With respect to this clone: Within the sample, other DNA sequences also encode this same CDR3. The CDR3 here is CASSLEGGGNQPQHF. CDR3 bases: TGCGCCAGCAGCTTGGAAGGTGGAGGCAATCAGCCCCAGCATTTT. The chain employs TRBV5-1 and TRBJ1-5; unclear D gene. The CDR3 has 15 amino acids. V dropped 0 bases and J dropped 2 bases, with 9 bases sitting between them. CDR1 SGHRS and CDR2 YFSETQ come from the germline V gene.

The gene calls are TRBV5-1 and TRBJ2-5; TRBD2 agrees at 10 bases. The length of the CDR3 is 14 residues. Germline CDR1 SGHRS, CDR2 YFSETQ. The ends lost 7 bases at V and 5 bases at J; junction bases unmatched: 8. CDR3 amino acids: CASSSGSWEETQYF. DNA for the CDR3: TGCGCCAGCTCTAGCGGGAGTTGGGAGGAGACCCAGTACTTC.

The chain combines TRBV5-1 with TRBJ2-1; 10 bases fit TRBD2. V trimming: 4 bases; J trimming: 3 bases; junction bases outside the gene matches: 4. This CDR3 is built from 15 residues. Germline CDR1 SGHRS, CDR2 YFSETQ. In DNA form, the CDR3 reads TGCGCCAGCAGCGAAACTAGCGGGGTCTACAATGAGCAGTTCTTC. It yields the protein CASSETSGVYNEQFF.

This clone turned up a few times. The chain carries TRBV7-9 and TRBJ2-3; the D gene is possibly TRBD1 (5 bases). CDR1 is SEHNR and CDR2 is FQNEAQ in the germline V gene (reference sequence). Trimming stripped 5 bases from V and 4 bases from J, with 13 bases between. The CDR3 sequence is 14 residues long. CDR3: CASSVSQGSDTQYF. CDR3 bases: TGTGCCAGCAGCGTCAGCCAGGGCTCAGATACGCAGTATTTT.

This chain links TRBV25-1 with TRBJ2-1, with D possibly called TRBD1 or TRBD2 (6 bases each). The germline V gene has CDR1 MGHDK and CDR2 SYGVNS. This CDR3 contains 14 residues. V was clipped by 3 bases and J by 7 bases, with 13 bases between them. The CDR3 coding sequence is TGTGCCAGCAGTGATCGGCGGGACAAGAATGAGCAGTTCTTC. Protein product: CASSDRRDKNEQFF.

The sample holds a few counts of this clone. The chain has TRBV7-2 and TRBJ1-4, with unresolved D. V lost 4 bases, J lost 7 bases, and 10 bases lay in between. Germline V lookup: CDR1 SGHTA, CDR2 FQGNSA. The CDR3 is made up of 13 amino acids. CDR3 DNA: TGTGCCAGCAGCTCCTATCTCTTTGAAAAACTGTTTTTT. It translates to CASSSYLFEKLFF.

DNA for the CDR3: TGTGCCAGCAGCTTAGCGCCGAGGACTAATGAAAAACTGTTTTTT. Translating gives CASSLAPRTNEKLFF. V is TRBV7-2 and J is TRBJ1-4, with D unresolved. This CDR3 is built from 15 residues. V was pared by 0 bases and J by 2 bases, with 7 bases between. The germline V gene encodes CDR1 SGHTA and CDR2 FQGNSA.

The rearrangement uses TRBV6-5 and TRBJ2-7; D is uncertain. Trimming shortened V by 0 bases and J by 2 bases, and 8 bases separated the two germline ends. The CDR3 has 14 residues. Germline V gene lookup returns CDR1 MNHEY and CDR2 SVGAGI. DNA of the CDR3: TGTGCCAGCAGTTACTCGAAAGGGACCTACGAGCAGTACTTC. As protein: CASSYSKGTYEQYF.

This chain links TRBV30 with TRBJ1-3; D is undetermined. V was clipped by 0 bases and J by 3 bases, with 6 bases between them. The CDR3 spans 13 residues. Germline-derived CDR1 and CDR2 are GTSNPN and SVGIG (reference sequence). The CDR3 nucleotides read TGTGCCTGGAGTGTTCAAAATGGAAACACCATATATTTT. The encoded protein is CAWSVQNGNTIYF. Complete variable domain (other parts from reference TRBV30 and TRBJ1-3): SQTIHQWPATLVQPVGSPLSLECTVEGTSNPNLYWYRQAAGRGLQLLFYSVGIGQISSEVPQNLSASRPQDRQFILSSKKLLLSDSGFYLCAWSVQNGNTIYFGEGSWLTVV.

In this sample, this clone turned up many times. CDR3 DNA: TGCGCCAGCAGTGCAACCGGACAGGGCCCTTCCTACGAGCAGTACTTC. Encoded protein: CASSATGQGPSYEQYF. The chain has TRBV10-1 and TRBJ2-7; 8 bases map to TRBD1. Germline lookup yields CDR1 WNHNN and CDR2 SYGVQD (reference sequence). With V trimmed by 4 bases and J by 1 base, 9 bases remained unmatched. CDR3 length: 16 residues.

This clone showed up just once. The CDR3 DNA follows: TGTGCCAGCTCGCCCGCCGCTGAAGGCGAAAAACTGTTTTTT. This sequence encodes CASSPAAEGEKLFF. The V and J genes are TRBV18 and TRBJ1-4; the D is unclear. The CDR3 covers 14 residues. Trimming shortened V by 6 bases and J by 8 bases, and 16 bases separated the two germline ends. Germline V gene data show CDR1 as KGHSH and CDR2 as LQKENI.

This clone was detected many times. J is TRBJ2-3 and V is TRBV7-6; D remains ambiguous. The germline V and J ends were trimmed by 0 bases and 0 bases, with 10 bases remaining between them. Germline CDR1 reads SGHVS; CDR2 reads FNYEAQ. There are 16 residues in the CDR3. CDR3 residues: CASSLAYGVSTDTQYF. In nucleotides, the CDR3 is TGTGCCAGCAGCTTAGCGTACGGCGTCAGCACAGATACGCAGTATTTT.

The chain combines TRBV18 with TRBJ2-2; D tentatively fits TRBD1 or TRBD2 (5 bases each). The CDR3 runs to 15 residues. Germline values: CDR1 KGHSH, CDR2 LQKENI. Trimming shortened V by 1 base and J by 4 bases, and 10 bases separated the two germline ends. CDR3 coding DNA: TGTGCCAGCTCACCACTAAGGGGACCCACCGGGGAGCTGTTTTTT. Translated, it gives CASSPLRGPTGELFF. The complete variable domain, with remaining parts taken from reference TRBV18 and TRBJ2-2, reads NAGVMQNPRHLVRRRGQEARLRCSPMKGHSHVYWYRQLPEEGLKFMVYLQKENIIDESGMPKERFSAEFPKEGPSILRIQQVVRGDSAAYFCASSPLRGPTGELFFGEGSRLTVL.

As concerns this clone: One end of the junction is discordant with germline, which a read error may explain. This chain connects TRBV5-1 to TRBJ2-1; D gene uncertain. This CDR3 has 12 amino acids. The germline gives CDR1 SGHRS, CDR2 YFSETQ. The CDR3 loop reads CASSSVLNELFF. The CDR3 nucleotides are TGCGCCAGCAGCTCTGTCCTCAATGAGCTGTTCTTC.

CDR3 residues: CASSLAAGARMNTEAFF. CDR3 in DNA: TGTGCCAGCAGCTTAGCCGCAGGGGCTCGAATGAACACTGAAGCTTTCTTT. This chain links TRBV7-9 with TRBJ1-1; TRBD1 is a possible D gene (6 bases). Between the trimmed V and J ends, which lost 0 bases and 0 bases, there was a span of 14 bases. This CDR3 has 17 amino acids. The germline CDR1 and CDR2 sequences are SEHNR and FQNEAQ (reference sequence).

V and J are TRBV4-1 and TRBJ2-5, with a weak D call TRBD2 (5 bases). The CDR3 sequence is 18 residues long. The germline CDR1 and CDR2 sequences are MGHRA and YSYEKL. With 5 bases removed from V and 0 bases from J, the gap between germline ends came to 22 bases. The CDR3 sequence: CASSSTSRYDKYQETQYF. DNA of the CDR3: TGCGCCAGCAGCTCTACTAGTCGGTACGATAAGTACCAAGAGACCCAGTACTTC.

The gene calls are TRBV5-6 and TRBJ2-5; possible D gene TRBD2, 6 bases. The CDR3 spans 14 residues. Germline-derived CDR1 and CDR2 are SGHDT and YYEEEE. V was pared by 0 bases and J by 8 bases, with 14 bases between. CDR3 nucleotide sequence: TGTGCCAGCAGCTTGGCCAAAGGGGCGGGAACCCAGTACTTC. Its translation: CASSLAKGAGTQYF.

The chain combines TRBV7-9 with TRBJ2-5; 7 bases are a match to TRBD1. V gave up 6 bases and J gave up 5 bases; unmatched junction bases: 9. The CDR3 sequence is 14 residues long. The germline V gene has CDR1 SEHNR and CDR2 FQNEAQ (reference sequence). CDR3 protein: CASSPQGLGETQYF. For the CDR3, the DNA is TGTGCCAGCAGTCCACAGGGGTTGGGTGAGACCCAGTACTTC.

The V gene is TRBV30, the J gene TRBJ1-1; D gene uncertain. The V end lost 2 bases, the J end lost 1 base, and 14 bases lay between the germline ends. Germline CDR1 reads GTSNPN; CDR2 reads SVGIG (reference sequence). The CDR3 totals 15 residues. The CDR3 spells CAWSTPTGWNTEAFF. The CDR3, as DNA: TGTGCCTGGAGTACCCCCACGGGGTGGAACACTGAAGCTTTCTTT.

The chain has TRBV19 and TRBJ2-7; 7 bases are a match to TRBD1. The CDR3 is 15 amino acids. Trimming removed 2 bases from V and 3 bases from J; junction bases left unmatched: 7. Germline V gives CDR1 LNHDA, CDR2 SQIVND (reference sequence). The DNA for the CDR3 is TGTGCCAGTAGTATATCGACAGGGTCTGTCTACGAGCAGTACTTC. This gives the protein CASSISTGSVYEQYF.